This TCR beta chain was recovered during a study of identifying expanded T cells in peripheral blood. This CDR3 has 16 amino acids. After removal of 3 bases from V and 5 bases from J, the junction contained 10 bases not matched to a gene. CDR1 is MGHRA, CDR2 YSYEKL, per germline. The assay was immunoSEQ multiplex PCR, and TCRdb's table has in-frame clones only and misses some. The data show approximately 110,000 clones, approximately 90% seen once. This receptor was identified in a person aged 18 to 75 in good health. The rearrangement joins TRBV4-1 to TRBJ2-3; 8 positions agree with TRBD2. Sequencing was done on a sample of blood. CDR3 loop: CASSQAERGYRDTQYF. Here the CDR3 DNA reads TGCGCCAGCAGCCAGGCTGAGCGGGGGTATAGAGATACGCAGTATTTT.